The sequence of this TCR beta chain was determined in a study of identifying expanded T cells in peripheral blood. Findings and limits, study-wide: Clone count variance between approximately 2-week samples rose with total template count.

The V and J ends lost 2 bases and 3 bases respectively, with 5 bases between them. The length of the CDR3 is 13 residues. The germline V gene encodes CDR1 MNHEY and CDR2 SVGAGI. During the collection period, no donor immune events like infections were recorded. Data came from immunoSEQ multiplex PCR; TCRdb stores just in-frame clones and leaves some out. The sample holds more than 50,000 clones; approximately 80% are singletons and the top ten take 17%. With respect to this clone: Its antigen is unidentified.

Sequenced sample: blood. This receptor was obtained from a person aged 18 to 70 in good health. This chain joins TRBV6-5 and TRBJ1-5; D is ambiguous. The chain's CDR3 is CASSYDPNQPQHF. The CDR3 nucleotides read TGTGCCAGCAGTTACGACCCCAATCAGCCCCAGCATTTT.